The clone carrying this TCR beta chain has a handful of counts. Its antigen remains unknown. A single base separates this from a much larger clone, so it may be a read error. As for time point: newly diagnosed GD, antithyroid drugs for less than 3 months. PBMCs were the source of the RNA used for TCR sequencing. For TCR beta, libraries came from iRepertoire HTBI primers and Arm-PCR of CDR3 regions. TCRdb re-called the multiplex PCR reads with MiXCR, one entry per CDR3 protein. The sample has some 250,000 distinct CDR3 sequences, more than 15% seen once. This CDR3 spans 12 amino acids. The V gene's germline CDR1 is SNHLY and CDR2 FYNNEI. The source of the sample is a study of regulatory T cells in long-lasting Graves disease. The study's findings and limits: It is possible that accuracy was reduced by the small size of the sample.

These same data were also listed under a study on T cells in Graves' hyperthyroidism and ophthalmopathy.

This sequence originates from a woman in her twenties or thirties with Graves disease. The chain uses TRBV2 and TRBJ2-3; D gene ambiguous. Matching the DNA end better, TRBJ1-5 makes the J call doubtful. Source: peripheral blood mononuclear cells (PBMCs), taken at new diagnosis, from a patient treated with antithyroid drugs. The CDR3 DNA reads TGTGCCAGCACAATCAGCACAGATACGCAGCATTTT. Residues: CASTISTDTQHF.